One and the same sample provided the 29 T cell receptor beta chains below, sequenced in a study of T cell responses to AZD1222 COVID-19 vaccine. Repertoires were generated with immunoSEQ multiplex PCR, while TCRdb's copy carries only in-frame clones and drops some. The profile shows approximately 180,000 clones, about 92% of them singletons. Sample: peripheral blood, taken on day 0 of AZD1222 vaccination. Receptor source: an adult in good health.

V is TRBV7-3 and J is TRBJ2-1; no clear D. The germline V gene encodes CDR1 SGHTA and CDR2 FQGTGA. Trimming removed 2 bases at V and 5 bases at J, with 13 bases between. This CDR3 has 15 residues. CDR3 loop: CASSLGGQLNNEQFF. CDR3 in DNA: TGTGCCAGCAGCTTAGGTGGTCAACTAAACAATGAGCAGTTCTTC.

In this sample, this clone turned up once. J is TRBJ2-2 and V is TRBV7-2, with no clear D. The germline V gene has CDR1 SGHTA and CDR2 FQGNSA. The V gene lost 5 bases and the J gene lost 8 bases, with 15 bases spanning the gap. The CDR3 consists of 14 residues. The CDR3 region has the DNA TGTGCCAGCAGCATCAACGCCCGCCGGGGGGAGCTGTTTTTT. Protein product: CASSINARRGELFF. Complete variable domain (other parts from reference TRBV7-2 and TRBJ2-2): GAGVSQSPSNKVTEKGKDVELRCDPISGHTALYWYRQSLGQGLEFLIYFQGNSAPDKSGLPSDRFSAERTGGSVSTLTIQRTQQEDSAVYLCASSINARRGELFFGEGSRLTVL.

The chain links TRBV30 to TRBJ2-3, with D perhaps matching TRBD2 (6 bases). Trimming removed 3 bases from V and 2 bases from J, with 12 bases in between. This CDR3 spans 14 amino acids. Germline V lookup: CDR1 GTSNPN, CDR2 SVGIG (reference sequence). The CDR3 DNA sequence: TGTGCCTGGAGGGAGGGCCTTACCACAGATACGCAGTATTTT. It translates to CAWREGLTTDTQYF.

The CDR3 nucleotides read TGCGCCAGCAGCCCTCAGACAGGACCTATTACCTATGGCTACACCTTC. It encodes CASSPQTGPITYGYTF. The chain links TRBV4-3 to TRBJ1-2, with D perhaps TRBD1 (6 bases). This CDR3 has 16 amino acids. Per germline, CDR1 LGHNA and CDR2 YSLEER. V lost 4 bases, J lost 4 bases, and 19 bases lay in between.

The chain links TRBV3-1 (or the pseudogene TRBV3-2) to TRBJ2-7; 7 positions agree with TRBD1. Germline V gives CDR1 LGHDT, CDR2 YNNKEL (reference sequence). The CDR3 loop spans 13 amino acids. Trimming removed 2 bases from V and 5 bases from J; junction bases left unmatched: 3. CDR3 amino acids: CASSQRGGNEQYF. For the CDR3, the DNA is TGTGCCAGCAGCCAAAGAGGGGGCAACGAGCAGTACTTC.

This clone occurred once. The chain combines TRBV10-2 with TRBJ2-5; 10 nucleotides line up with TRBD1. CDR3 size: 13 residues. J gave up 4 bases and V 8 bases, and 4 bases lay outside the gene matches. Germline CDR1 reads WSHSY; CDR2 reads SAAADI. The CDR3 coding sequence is TGCGCCAGCCGTGGGACAGGGGTAGAGACCCAGTACTTC. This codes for CASRGTGVETQYF.

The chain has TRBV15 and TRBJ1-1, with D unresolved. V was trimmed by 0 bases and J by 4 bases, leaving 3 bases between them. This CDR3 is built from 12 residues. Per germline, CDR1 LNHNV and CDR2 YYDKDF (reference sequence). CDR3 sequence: CATSRELTEAFF. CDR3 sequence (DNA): TGTGCCACCAGCAGAGAACTCACTGAAGCTTTCTTT.

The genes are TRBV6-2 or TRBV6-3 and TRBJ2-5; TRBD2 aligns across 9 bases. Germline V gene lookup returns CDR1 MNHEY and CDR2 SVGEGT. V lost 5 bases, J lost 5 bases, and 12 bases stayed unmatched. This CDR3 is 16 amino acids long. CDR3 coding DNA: TGTGCCAGCAGTCCGTGGCGGGGGGGATATGGGGAGACCCAGTACTTC. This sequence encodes CASSPWRGGYGETQYF.

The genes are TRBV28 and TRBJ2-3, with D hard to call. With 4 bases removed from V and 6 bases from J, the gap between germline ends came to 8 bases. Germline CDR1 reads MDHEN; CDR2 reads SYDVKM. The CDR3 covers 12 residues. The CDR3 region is CASSSVGDTQYF. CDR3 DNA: TGTGCCAGCAGTTCAGTTGGGGATACGCAGTATTTT.

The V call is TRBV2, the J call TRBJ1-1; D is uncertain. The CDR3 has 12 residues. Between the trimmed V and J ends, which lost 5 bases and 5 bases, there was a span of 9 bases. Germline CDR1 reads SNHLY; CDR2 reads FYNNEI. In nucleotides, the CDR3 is TGTGCCAGCAGTAGCGGCACGACTGAAGCTTTCTTT. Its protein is CASSSGTTEAFF.

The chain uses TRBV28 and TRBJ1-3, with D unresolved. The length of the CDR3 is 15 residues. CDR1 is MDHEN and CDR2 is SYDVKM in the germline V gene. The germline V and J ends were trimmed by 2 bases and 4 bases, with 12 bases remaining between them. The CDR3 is CASSLTGGRGNTIYF. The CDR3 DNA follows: TGTGCCAGCAGTTTAACCGGTGGAAGGGGAAACACCATATATTTT.

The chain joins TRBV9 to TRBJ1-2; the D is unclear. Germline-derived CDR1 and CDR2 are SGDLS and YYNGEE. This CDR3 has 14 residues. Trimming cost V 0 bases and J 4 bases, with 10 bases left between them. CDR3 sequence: CASSVARDPYGYTF. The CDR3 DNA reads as TGTGCCAGCAGCGTAGCTCGAGACCCCTATGGCTACACCTTC.

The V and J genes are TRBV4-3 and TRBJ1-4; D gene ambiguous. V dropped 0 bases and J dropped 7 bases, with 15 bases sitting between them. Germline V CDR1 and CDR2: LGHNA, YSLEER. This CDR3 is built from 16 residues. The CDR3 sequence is CASSQETGRESEKLFF. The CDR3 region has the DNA TGCGCCAGCAGCCAAGAGACTGGACGGGAAAGTGAAAAACTGTTTTTT.

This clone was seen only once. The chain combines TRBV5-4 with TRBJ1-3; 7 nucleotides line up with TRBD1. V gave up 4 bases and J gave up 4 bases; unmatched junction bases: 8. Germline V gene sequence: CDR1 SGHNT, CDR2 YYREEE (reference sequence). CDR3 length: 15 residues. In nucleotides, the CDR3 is TGTGCCAGCAGCGTAGGGTTACAGGGGGGAAACACCATATATTTT. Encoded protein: CASSVGLQGGNTIYF.

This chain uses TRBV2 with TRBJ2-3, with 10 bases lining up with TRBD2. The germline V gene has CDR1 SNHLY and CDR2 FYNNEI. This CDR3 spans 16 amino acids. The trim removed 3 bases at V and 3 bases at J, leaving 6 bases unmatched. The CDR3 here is CASSEGAGGPTDTQYF. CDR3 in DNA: TGTGCCAGCAGTGAGGGAGCGGGAGGGCCGACAGATACGCAGTATTTT. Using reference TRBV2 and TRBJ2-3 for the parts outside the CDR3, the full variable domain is EPEVTQTPSHQVTQMGQEVILRCVPISNHLYFYWYRQILGQKVEFLVSFYNNEISEKSEIFDDQFSVERPDGSNFTLKIRSTKLEDSAMYFCASSEGAGGPTDTQYFGPGTRLTVL.

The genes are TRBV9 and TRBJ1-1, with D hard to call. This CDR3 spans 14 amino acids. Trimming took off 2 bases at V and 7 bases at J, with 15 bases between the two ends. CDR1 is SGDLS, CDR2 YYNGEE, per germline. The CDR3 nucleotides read TGTGCCAGCAGCGTCGGTCGCTACCCCCATGAAGCTTTCTTT. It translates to CASSVGRYPHEAFF.

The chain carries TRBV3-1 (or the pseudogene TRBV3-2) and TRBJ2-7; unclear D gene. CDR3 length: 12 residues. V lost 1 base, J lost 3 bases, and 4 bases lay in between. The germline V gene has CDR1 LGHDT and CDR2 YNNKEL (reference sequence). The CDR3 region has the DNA TGTGCCAGCAGCCAAGGGGGCTACGAGCAGTACGTC. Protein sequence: CASSQGGYEQYV.

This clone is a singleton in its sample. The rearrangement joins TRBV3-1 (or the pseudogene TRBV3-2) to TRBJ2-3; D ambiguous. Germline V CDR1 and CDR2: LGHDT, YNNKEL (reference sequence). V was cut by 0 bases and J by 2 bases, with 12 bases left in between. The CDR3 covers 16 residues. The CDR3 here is CASSQDPGLDTDTQYF. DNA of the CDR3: TGTGCCAGCAGCCAAGACCCGGGTCTAGACACAGATACGCAGTATTTT.

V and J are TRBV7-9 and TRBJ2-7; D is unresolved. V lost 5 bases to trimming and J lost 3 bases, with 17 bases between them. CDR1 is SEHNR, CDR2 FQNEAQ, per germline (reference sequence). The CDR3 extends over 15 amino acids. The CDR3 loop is CASSPAGVYYYEQYF. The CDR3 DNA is TGTGCCAGCAGCCCAGCCGGCGTGTACTACTACGAGCAGTACTTC.

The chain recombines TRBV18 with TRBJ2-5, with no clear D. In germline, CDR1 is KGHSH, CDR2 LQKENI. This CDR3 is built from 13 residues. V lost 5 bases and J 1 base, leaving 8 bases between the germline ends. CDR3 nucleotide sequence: TGTGCCAGCTCATGGGGTAGCCAAGAGACCCAGTACTTC. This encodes CASSWGSQETQYF.

The CDR3 sequence: CAGGTNTGELFF. For the CDR3, the DNA is TGTGCTGGAGGGACGAACACCGGGGAGCTGTTTTTT. V usage is TRBV9 and J usage is TRBJ2-2, with D maybe TRBD2 (6 bases). Germline-derived CDR1 and CDR2 are SGDLS and YYNGEE. The CDR3 is made up of 12 amino acids.

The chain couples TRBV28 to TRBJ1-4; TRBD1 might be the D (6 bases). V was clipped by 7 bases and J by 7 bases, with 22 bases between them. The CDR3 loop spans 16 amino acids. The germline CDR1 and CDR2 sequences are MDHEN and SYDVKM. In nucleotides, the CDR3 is TGTGCCAGCACCCTGGGCGGGGGCCGGTTAGGTGAAAAACTGTTTTTT. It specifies CASTLGGGRLGEKLFF.

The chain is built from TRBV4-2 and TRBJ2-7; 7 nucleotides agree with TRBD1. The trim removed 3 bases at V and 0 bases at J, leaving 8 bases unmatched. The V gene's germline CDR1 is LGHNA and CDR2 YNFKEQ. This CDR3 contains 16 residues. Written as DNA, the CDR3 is TGTGCCAGCAGCCAGTTACAGGGGTTAAGCTCCTACGAGCAGTACTTC. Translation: CASSQLQGLSSYEQYF.

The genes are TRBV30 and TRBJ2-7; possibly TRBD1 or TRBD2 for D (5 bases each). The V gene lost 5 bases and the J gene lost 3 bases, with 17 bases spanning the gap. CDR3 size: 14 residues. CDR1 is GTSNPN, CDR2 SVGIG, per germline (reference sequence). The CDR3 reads CAWDRDLGDYEQYF. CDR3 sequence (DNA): TGTGCCTGGGACCGGGACCTTGGAGACTACGAGCAGTACTTC.

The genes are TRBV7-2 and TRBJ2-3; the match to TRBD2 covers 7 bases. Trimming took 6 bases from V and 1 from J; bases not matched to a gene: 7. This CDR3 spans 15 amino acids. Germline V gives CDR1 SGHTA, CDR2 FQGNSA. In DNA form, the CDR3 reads TGTGCCAGCAGTCGACTAGCAGAAGGCACAGATACGCAGTATTTT. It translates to CASSRLAEGTDTQYF.

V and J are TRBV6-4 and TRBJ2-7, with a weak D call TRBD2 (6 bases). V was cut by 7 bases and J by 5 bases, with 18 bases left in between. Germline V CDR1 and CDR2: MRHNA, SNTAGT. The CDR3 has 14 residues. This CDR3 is CASNRKAREDEQYV. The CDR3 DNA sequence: TGTGCCAGCAATCGGAAGGCCAGGGAGGACGAGCAGTACGTC.

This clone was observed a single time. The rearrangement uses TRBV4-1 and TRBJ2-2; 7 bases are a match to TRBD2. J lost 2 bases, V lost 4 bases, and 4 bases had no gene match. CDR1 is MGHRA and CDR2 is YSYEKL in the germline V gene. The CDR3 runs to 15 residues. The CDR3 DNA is TGCGCCAGCAGCCTTCAGCGGGATAACACCGGGGAGCTGTTTTTT. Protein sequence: CASSLQRDNTGELFF.

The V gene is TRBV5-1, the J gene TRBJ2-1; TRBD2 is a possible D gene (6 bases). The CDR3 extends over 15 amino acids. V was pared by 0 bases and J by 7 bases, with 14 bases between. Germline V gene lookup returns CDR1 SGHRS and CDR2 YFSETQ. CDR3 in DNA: TGCGCCAGCAGCTTGGCAGGAGGGTTGGGGAATGAGCAGTTCTTC. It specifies CASSLAGGLGNEQFF. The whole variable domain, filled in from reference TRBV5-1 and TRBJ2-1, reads KAGVTQTPRYLIKTRGQQVTLSCSPISGHRSVSWYQQTPGQGLQFLFEYFSETQRNKGNFPGRFSGRQFSNSRSEMNVSTLELGDSALYLCASSLAGGLGNEQFFGPGTRLTVL.

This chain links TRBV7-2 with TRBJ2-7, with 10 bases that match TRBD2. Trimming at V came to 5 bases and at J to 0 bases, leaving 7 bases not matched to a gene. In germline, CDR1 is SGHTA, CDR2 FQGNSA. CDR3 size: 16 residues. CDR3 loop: CASSASGGRGSYEQYV. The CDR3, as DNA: TGTGCCAGCAGCGCTAGCGGGGGCCGGGGCTCCTACGAGCAGTACGTC.